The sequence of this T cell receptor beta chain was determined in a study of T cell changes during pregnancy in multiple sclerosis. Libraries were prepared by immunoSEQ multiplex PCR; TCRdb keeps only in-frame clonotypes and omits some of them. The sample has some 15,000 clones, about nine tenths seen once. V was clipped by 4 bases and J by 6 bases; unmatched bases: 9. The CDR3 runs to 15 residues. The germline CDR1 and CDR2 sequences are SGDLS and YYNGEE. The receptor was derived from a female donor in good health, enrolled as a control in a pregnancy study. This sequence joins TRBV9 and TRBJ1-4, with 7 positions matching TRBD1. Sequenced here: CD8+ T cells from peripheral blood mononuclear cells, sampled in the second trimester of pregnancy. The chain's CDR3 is CASSSGQEAYEKLFF. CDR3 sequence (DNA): TGTGCCAGCAGCTCCGGACAGGAGGCGTATGAAAAACTGTTTTTT.